A selection of T cell receptor beta chains follows, all from one sample in a study of response to subunit inactivated influenza vaccine. TCRdb re-derived calls from the RT-PCR reads in MiXCR, one entry per CDR3 protein. The data contain 650,000 to 800,000 distinct CDR3 sequences, approximately 14% of them seen just once; the ten biggest clones take up around 6.5%. Here the sequenced sample was PBMCs from blood, taken 14 to 15 days before vaccination. Source of these receptors: a man aged 45-60 years who received an inactivated influenza vaccine. Both conserved end residues are part of each CDR3. D genes are given only for firm matches. A clone size is listed for some rows: how often the clone was seen (once, few, many), or a class if it is expanded.

CDR3nt,CDR3aa,j_gene,abundance,d_gene,v_gene
TGCGCCAGCAGGGCGGACAGTTTGAACACTGAAGCTTTCTTT,CASRADSLNTEAFF,TRBJ1-1,few,NA,TRBV5-1
TGCAGTGCCCCCCGGGCAGAATCAGAGACCCAGTACTTC,CSAPRAESETQYF,TRBJ2-5,NA,NA,TRBV20-1
TGTGCCAGCAGCTTAGACTGGCAGACCTTGGACTATGGCTACACCTTC,CASSLDWQTLDYGYTF,TRBJ1-2,NA,NA,TRBV11-2
TGTGCCAGCAGCCCGGAGAACTCCTACAATGAGCAGTTCTTC,CASSPENSYNEQFF,TRBJ2-1,many,NA,TRBV5-4
TGTGCCAGCAGCTCCGAAGCGGGACAGTCCTACGAGCAGTACTTC,CASSSEAGQSYEQYF,TRBJ2-7,many,NA,TRBV7-8
TGTGCCAGCAGCATACCCTTGACCTTAATGGGAGATACGCAGTATTTT,CASSIPLTLMGDTQYF,TRBJ2-3,few,NA,TRBV28
TGCGCCAGCAGCTTGGGACATTCCGAAAAACTGTTTTTT,CASSLGHSEKLFF,TRBJ1-4,NA,NA,TRBV5-1
TGTGCCAGCCGAAACGGGGGGCGTCTCGGCTATGGCTACACCTTC,CASRNGGRLGYGYTF,TRBJ1-2,NA,NA,TRBV28
TGTGCCAGCAGTTTAGCAGGGGGCGGGGAGACCCAGTACTTC,CASSLAGGGETQYF,TRBJ2-5,many,TRBD1,TRBV12-3/TRBV12-4
TGCGCCAGCAGCTTGGATGTTAGCTCCTACGAGCAGTACTTC,CASSLDVSSYEQYF,TRBJ2-7,few,NA,TRBV5-1
TGCGCCAGCAGCTTGGGATCAGGGGCCTTCTACGAGCAGTACTTC,CASSLGSGAFYEQYF,TRBJ2-7,few,NA,TRBV5-1
TGCAGCGCCGGGGGGGCAGTACCTCAAGAGACCCAGTACTTC,CSAGGAVPQETQYF,TRBJ2-5,many,TRBD2,TRBV29-1
TGTGCCAGCAGCAAAGCGCAGGGCAGACACGGGGACGAGCAGTACTTC,CASSKAQGRHGDEQYF,TRBJ2-7,NA,NA,TRBV21-1
TGCGCCAGCAGCTTTCTCGGGACTCCGAATGAGCAGTTCTTC,CASSFLGTPNEQFF,TRBJ2-1,NA,NA,TRBV5-1
TGTGCCAGTATGCCCGGGGGTACGAGGAATACGCAGTATTTT,CASMPGGTRNTQYF,TRBJ2-3,NA,NA,TRBV19
TGTGCCAGCAGCACCGGGACAGGCGAGACCCAGTACTTC,CASSTGTGETQYF,TRBJ2-5,NA,TRBD1,TRBV11-3
TGTGCCAGCAGCTTAGAGCGGGCCCGGTCCTACAATGAGCAGTTCTTC,CASSLERARSYNEQFF,TRBJ2-1,few,NA,TRBV11-2
TGTGCCAGCTCACCAATAATTGAGGGTGAGCAGTTCTTC,CASSPIIEGEQFF,TRBJ2-1,NA,NA,TRBV18
TGTGCCAGCAGTTTACGCGACCATTACAGGACCACTGAAGCTTTCTTT,CASSLRDHYRTTEAFF,TRBJ1-1,many,NA,TRBV28
TGCGCCAGCAGTGGAGCGGCTTCTTACAATGAGCAGTTCTTC,CASSGAASYNEQFF,TRBJ2-1,NA,NA,TRBV10-2
TGTGCCAGCCATGAGGGGGGGCTGGACAATGAGCAGTTCTTC,CASHEGGLDNEQFF,TRBJ2-1,few,NA,TRBV6-1
TGTGCCAGCAGCTCCACCCGAGACAGGAGTTCACCCCTCCACTTT,CASSSTRDRSSPLHF,TRBJ1-6,NA,NA,TRBV7-6
TGCAGTGCTCTCCGGGGGACCCTCTACAATGAGCAGTTCTTC,CSALRGTLYNEQFF,TRBJ2-1,NA,NA,TRBV20-1
TGTGCCAGCAGTTACTTCGGCAATGAGCAGTTCTTC,CASSYFGNEQFF,TRBJ2-1,many,NA,TRBV6-2/TRBV6-3
TGTGCCTGGAGTCGTTCGACCGGGACAATGCAGTTCTTC,CAWSRSTGTMQFF,TRBJ2-1,few,NA,TRBV30
TGCAGCGCCGGGACAGGGAGCTATGGCTACACCTTC,CSAGTGSYGYTF,TRBJ1-2,few,TRBD1,TRBV29-1
TGTGCCAGCAGCTCCGGAGATGTGGGCACGAGAGCTAACTATGGCTACACCTTC,CASSSGDVGTRANYGYTF,TRBJ1-2,many,NA,TRBV11-1
TGCGCCAGCAGTCGCGGACAGGCTCTCGAGCAGTACTTC,CASSRGQALEQYF,TRBJ2-7,many,TRBD1,TRBV10-2
TGCGCCAGCAGCCAAGAAACGCTGGGGGGTGAGCAGTTCTTC,CASSQETLGGEQFF,TRBJ2-1,few,NA,TRBV4-3
TGCAGTGCAATGGGACTAGTCTTAGCCCCTCGCACAGATACGCAGTATTTT,CSAMGLVLAPRTDTQYF,TRBJ2-3,NA,TRBD2,TRBV20-1
TGTGCCAGCAGTGAAGGAGGGGGCACAGATACGCAGTATTTT,CASSEGGGTDTQYF,TRBJ2-3,many,NA,TRBV2
TGCAGTTCCGGAGGACTAGCGGGGGGTACAGATACGCAGTATTTT,CSSGGLAGGTDTQYF,TRBJ2-3,few,TRBD2,TRBV29-1
TGCGCCAGCAGCCAATCCGACAGGGGCTGGTTCTTC,CASSQSDRGWFF,TRBJ2-1,many,TRBD1,TRBV5-1
TGTGCCATCAGTGAGGAAGCAGGAGCTAACTATGGCTACACCTTC,CAISEEAGANYGYTF,TRBJ1-2,NA,NA,TRBV10-3
TGTGCCAGCAGTTTAGGAGGACATCAGTACGAGCAGTACTTC,CASSLGGHQYEQYF,TRBJ2-7,NA,NA,TRBV12-3/TRBV12-4
TGCGCCAGCAGCCAAGAGTACATAAACACAGATACGCAGTATTTT,CASSQEYINTDTQYF,TRBJ2-3,NA,NA,TRBV4-3
TGTGCCTGGAGCAGGGGTACCAATTCACCCCTCCACTTT,CAWSRGTNSPLHF,TRBJ1-6,NA,NA,TRBV30
TGTGCCAGCAGACAGGGAACCCCCTACGAGCAGTACTTC,CASRQGTPYEQYF,TRBJ2-7,NA,NA,TRBV12-3/TRBV12-4
TGTGCCACCAGTGCTCCAGCGGGAACGCAGTATTTT,CATSAPAGTQYF,TRBJ2-3,few,TRBD2,TRBV24-1
TGTGCCACCAGTGTGGGGCGGGGACGCAATGAGCAGTTCTTC,CATSVGRGRNEQFF,TRBJ2-1,few,NA,TRBV24-1
TGCGCCAGCAGCCAAGTGTCCAAAAACACTGAAGCTTTCTTT,CASSQVSKNTEAFF,TRBJ1-1,many,NA,TRBV4-1
TGTGCCAGCAGCCAAAACCGGGACCCGCTACCGCGGAGTGTTTTCTTC,CASSQNRDPLPRSVFF,TRBJ2-1,few,NA,TRBV4-2
TGTGCCAGCAGTTACGGGATGGGACTTCTGAACACTGAAGCTTTCTTT,CASSYGMGLLNTEAFF,TRBJ1-1,NA,NA,TRBV6-2/TRBV6-3
TGCAGCGTTGTTAGCGGGAGACCCAATGAGCAGTTCTTC,CSVVSGRPNEQFF,TRBJ2-1,many,TRBD2,TRBV29-1
TGTGCCAGCAGCTTAGATAAATGGGGACGGGAAAAACTGTTTTTT,CASSLDKWGREKLFF,TRBJ1-4,few,NA,TRBV11-2
TGTGCCAGCAGCCAAATGGACAGGGTCACTGAAGCTTTCTTT,CASSQMDRVTEAFF,TRBJ1-1,NA,TRBD1,TRBV5-5
TGTGCCAGCAGTCCCAGGGTATCGCAAGAGACCCAGTACTTC,CASSPRVSQETQYF,TRBJ2-5,few,NA,TRBV12-3/TRBV12-4
TGTGCCATCAGTGAGCGGGACAGTGGGCCCTATGGCTACACCTTC,CAISERDSGPYGYTF,TRBJ1-2,NA,TRBD1,TRBV10-3
TGTGCCAGCAGCCCAAGGGGTGCTAGCGGGGGAGGCTATGAGCAGTTCTTC,CASSPRGASGGGYEQFF,TRBJ2-1,few,TRBD2,TRBV11-1
TGCAGTGTACATGACTCCCTCGACCCCCGCATGTCTGAGCAGTTCTTC,CSVHDSLDPRMSEQFF,TRBJ2-1,NA,NA,TRBV20-1
TGTGCCATCAGGGAACGACAGGGGACGGAGACCCAGTACTTC,CAIRERQGTETQYF,TRBJ2-5,NA,TRBD1,TRBV10-3
TGTGCCTGGAGTGGGACTCCACGCTACGAGCAGTACTTC,CAWSGTPRYEQYF,TRBJ2-7,NA,NA,TRBV30
TGTGCCAGCAGTGAGGCCCTGAGGGGCTACACCTTC,CASSEALRGYTF,TRBJ1-2,many,NA,TRBV12-3/TRBV12-4
TGTGCCAGCAGGACCGTCACTAGCGGGGTACACTTC,CASRTVTSGVHF,TRBJ2-1,few,TRBD2,TRBV6-2/TRBV6-3
TGCGCCAGCACCTTGATCTCGAAGGCCGGAAACACCATATATTTT,CASTLISKAGNTIYF,TRBJ1-3,NA,NA,TRBV5-1